This T cell receptor beta chain stems from a study of T cell repertoires in cytomegalovirus infection. On the study more broadly: Matching HLA type and CMV infection were both indicated by public TCR beta signatures.

TCRdb itself ran the reads through MiXCR, one entry per CDR3 protein. The repertoire holds about 130,000 distinct CDR3 sequences, with more than 20% as singletons. General study findings and limits: Clonotype analysis showed dominance of the ex vivo response by HLA-C-restricted CMV-specific TCR beta clonotypes. Pooled public TCR beta family frequency picked out CMV carriers with the relevant HLA.

This CDR3 has 15 residues. V lost 7 bases, J lost 5 bases, and 9 bases stayed unmatched. Concerning this clonotype: The antigen is not known.

This sequence originates from a human donor in good health (CMV status not recorded). Some clones in this sample may be carry-over from other donors' samples. Sequences were obtained from PBMCs, sequenced either directly or after in vitro stimulation (not recorded which). This chain connects TRBV12-3 or TRBV12-4 to TRBJ2-1; 9 bases fit TRBD2. This CDR3 reads CASTTGLARNNEQFF. CDR3 DNA sequence: TGTGCCAGCACCACAGGACTAGCGCGAAACAATGAGCAGTTCTTC.